This entry concerns a single T cell receptor (beta chain). Its antigen is currently not known. It has no much larger one-base neighbor in the sample; base qualities were not kept. This entry comes from a study of cytotoxic CD8 clonotypes in ibrutinib-treated CLL (dated by TCRdb to the early 2020s). Describing the broader study: In this cohort, 15 patients were treatment-naive and about ten were relapsed/refractory, while 17 to 18 had unmutated IGHV. Partial responses were observed in some 24 patients and complete responses in 2; after a median follow-up of roughly 62 months, remission was maintained in 15 or so patients and progression was observed in approximately twelve. The response samples were drawn at a median of around eleven months into treatment, with a range of about 6 to 40 months. An average of 255,043 productive templates and some 100,000 productive rearrangements was obtained per sample. Longitudinal samples were available for about 30% of the 86 trial participants. Cryopreserved peripheral blood mononuclear cells were obtained before treatment, at response, and at either sustained remission or disease progression. All remission and progressive disease samples were collected while patients were still receiving ibrutinib.

This specimen's time point label, interpreted: 12 to 13 months on ibrutinib. For TCR beta library preparation, approximately 2.2 micrograms of genomic DNA were isolated from cryopreserved PBMCs. High-throughput TCR beta sequencing was performed on longitudinal blood samples from CLL patients receiving ibrutinib monotherapy. The patients took part in an open-label, single-center phase 2 trial of ibrutinib monotherapy. General conclusions and limits of the study: Baseline clonality was found to be higher than that of age-matched healthy donors and was strongly correlated with circulating CD8+ T-cell counts. Lymph node repertoires were not examined, and the timing of sampling was not matched between patients in sustained remission and those whose disease progressed. At ibrutinib response clonality went up, during sustained remission it held steady, and at progression it dropped back toward baseline. Public clonotypes were rare and either contracted or stayed stable during treatment, and the rise in clonality at ibrutinib response reflected the expansion of private clonotypes.

A MiSeq instrument was used for deep resolution sequencing, which targeted depths ranging from 1 in 1 million up to 1 in 200,000 T cells, with coverage averaging 10x for each clonotype. The immunoSEQ hsTCRB Kit was used to generate the TCR beta libraries. Under the source paper's analysis protocol: ImmunoSEQ Data Assistant and ImmunoSEQ Analyzer were used for data analysis, and V, D and J genes were assigned according to IMGT definitions. Clonality was computed as one minus normalized Shannon entropy of productive rearrangement frequencies, ranging from 0 to 1. Public clonotype analysis was restricted to overrepresented clonotypes comprising at least 0.05% of each patient's repertoire. About a dozen age-matched healthy donor repertoires from immuneACCESS served as clonality controls. TCRdb stores this immuneACCESS table with in-frame sequences only. Part of the clones is absent; in the studies checked, under half of the shortfall reflects unresolved V genes, and no reason is known for the rest. V and J calls and clone size follow that table, whereas D and trimming were derived from the DNA. The sample includes about 68,000 clones, with approximately 71% observed a single time. The ten top clones hold approximately 6% of the sample.

V is pared back by 10 bases and J by 7 bases, with 17 bases lying between the germline termini. Taken from the germline V gene, the CDR1 and CDR2 loops are MNHEY and SVGAGI. From cysteine to phenylalanine, the CDR3 is 14 amino acids long. Solely the CDR3 DNA is kept, with 42 bases framed from the first base. The sequence came from a human donor with chronic lymphocytic leukemia. Source: PBMCs, taken after 12 months of ibrutinib treatment. The V gene is TRBV6-5 and the J gene is TRBJ1-6, with the D gene not confidently named. CDR3 sequence: CATRAGPGNSPLHF. In nucleotide form, the sequence is TGTGCCACAAGAGCCGGGCCGGGAAATTCACCCCTCCACTTT.